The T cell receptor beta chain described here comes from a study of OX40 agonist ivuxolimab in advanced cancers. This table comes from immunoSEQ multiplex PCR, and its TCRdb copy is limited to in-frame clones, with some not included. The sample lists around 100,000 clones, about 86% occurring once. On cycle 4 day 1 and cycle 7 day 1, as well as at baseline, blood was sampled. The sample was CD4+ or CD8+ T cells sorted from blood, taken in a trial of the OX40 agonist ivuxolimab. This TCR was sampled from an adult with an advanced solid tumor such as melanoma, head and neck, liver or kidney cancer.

CDR3 region: CASSQYRSNNEQFF. The CDR3 nucleotides read TGTGCCAGCAGCCAGTACAGGTCCAACAATGAGCAGTTCTTC. The chain employs TRBV9 and TRBJ2-1, with D tentatively TRBD1 (5 bases). The CDR3 is 14 amino acids. Trimming cost V 4 bases and J 5 bases, with 13 bases left between them. Germline CDR1 SGDLS, CDR2 YYNGEE.